The 16 T cell receptor beta chains below come from one sample, sequenced in a study of blood T cell repertoires in COVID-19 (dated by TCRdb to about 2020). Receptor amplification or capture employed the immunoSEQ multiplex PCR assay. TCRdb's version of the immuneACCESS table is confined to in-frame rearrangements and falls short of the full clone set. An unresolved V gene accounts for under half of the shortfall where checked; the remainder is of unknown origin. Recorded for this sample are about 210,000 clones; 92% of them occurred a single time. Approximately 1.2% of the sample lies in the top ten. The sequencing sample was made of peripheral blood. The receptor set was obtained from a man in his thirties or forties with acute or convalescent COVID-19.

V usage is TRBV27 and J usage is TRBJ1-1; 9 bases map to TRBD1. Losses at the gene ends were 5 bases for V and 4 bases for J; bases not matched to a gene: 5. Germline loops: CDR1 MNHEY, CDR2 SMNVEV (reference sequence). The CDR3 covers 14 residues. The CDR3 loop reads CASSGGQGGTEAFF. The CDR3 nucleotides read TGTGCCAGCAGTGGGGGACAGGGAGGCACTGAAGCTTTCTTT.

The rearrangement joins TRBV27 to TRBJ2-1, with 11 bases identical to TRBD1. CDR3 length: 16 residues. The J segment lost 6 bases and the V segment lost 3 bases, leaving 7 bases of the junction unmatched. Per the germline V gene, CDR1 is MNHEY and CDR2 is SMNVEV (reference sequence). The CDR3 DNA follows: TGTGCCAGCAGTTTCTGGGACAGGGGGTTCTCCAATGAGCAGTTCTTC. This codes for CASSFWDRGFSNEQFF.

This clone was found once. The chain has TRBV7-6 and TRBJ2-7, with 7 nucleotides matching TRBD1. From germline, CDR1 is SGHVS and CDR2 FNYEAQ. CDR3 size: 15 residues. Trimming took 5 bases from V and 0 from J; bases not matched to a gene: 7. CDR3 DNA: TGTGCCAGCAGCCCCTCAGACAGGGCCTCCTACGAGCAGTACTTC. Translation: CASSPSDRASYEQYF. Together with reference TRBV7-6 and TRBJ2-7, the CDR3 gives the full variable domain: GAGVSQSPRYKVTKRGQDVALRCDPISGHVSLYWYRQALGQGPEFLTYFNYEAQQDKSGLPNDRFSAERPEGSISTLTIQRTEQRDSAMYRCASSPSDRASYEQYFGPGTRLTVT.

The genes are TRBV5-5 and TRBJ2-7; D is undetermined. The CDR3 totals 14 residues. Germline V gene lookup returns CDR1 SGHKS and CDR2 YYEKEE (reference sequence). The V end was cut by 6 bases, the J end by 2 bases, with 15 bases between. Written as DNA, the CDR3 is TGTGCCAGCAACCCTCCACCCCCGGCCTACGAGCAGTACTTC. Translated, it gives CASNPPPPAYEQYF.

This chain links TRBV2 with TRBJ2-1; D is possibly TRBD2 (5 bases). V was trimmed by 5 bases and J by 10 bases, leaving 12 bases between them. Germline assignment: CDR1 SNHLY and CDR2 FYNNEI. There are 12 residues in the CDR3. The DNA for the CDR3 is TGTGCCAGCAGTCCGGTGGCGGGCGAGCAGTTCTTC. Translation gives CASSPVAGEQFF.

The chain links TRBV5-1 to TRBJ2-7; TRBD1 is a possible D gene (6 bases). The ends were cut back, 4 bases at V and 2 bases at J, with 10 bases in the middle. Looked up from germline, CDR1 is SGHRS and CDR2 is YFSETQ. The CDR3 is 13 amino acids. The CDR3 is CASSGDRPYEQYF. In DNA form, the CDR3 reads TGCGCCAGCAGCGGTGACAGGCCCTACGAGCAGTACTTC. The complete variable domain, with remaining parts taken from reference TRBV5-1 and TRBJ2-7, reads KAGVTQTPRYLIKTRGQQVTLSCSPISGHRSVSWYQQTPGQGLQFLFEYFSETQRNKGNFPGRFSGRQFSNSRSEMNVSTLELGDSALYLCASSGDRPYEQYFGPGTRLTVT.

The chain is built from TRBV5-5 and TRBJ2-1, with 7 bases that match TRBD2. The V gene's germline CDR1 is SGHKS and CDR2 YYEKEE (reference sequence). The CDR3 has 12 residues. The V and J ends lost 4 bases and 10 bases, in that order; junction bases with no gene match: 5. CDR3 sequence (DNA): TGTGCCAGCAGCGGTAGCGGGCCGGAGCAGTTCTTC. This encodes CASSGSGPEQFF.

V is TRBV11-2 and J is TRBJ2-1; D is perhaps TRBD2 (7 bases). Germline CDR1 is SGHAT and CDR2 is FQNNGV. The CDR3 is 15 residues long. With 5 bases removed from V and 8 bases from J, the gap between germline ends came to 19 bases. CDR3 sequence: CASSPSRGGWDEQFF. The CDR3 DNA is TGTGCCAGCAGCCCCAGTAGGGGGGGGTGGGATGAGCAGTTCTTC.

J is TRBJ2-7 and V is TRBV6-6, with TRBD1 matching over 12 bases. Germline V gene sequence: CDR1 MNHNY, CDR2 SVGAGI (reference sequence). This CDR3 spans 15 amino acids. V lost 7 bases, J lost 4 bases, and 8 bases stayed unmatched. CDR3: CASTPGQGARYEQYF. For the CDR3, the DNA is TGTGCCAGCACCCCGGGACAGGGGGCGAGGTACGAGCAGTACTTC.

This clone was seen only once. The CDR3 DNA reads as TGTGCCAGCAGCCATTTTACCGGGACTCCATCAACTAATGAAAAACTGTTTTTT. This gives the protein CASSHFTGTPSTNEKLFF. The chain recombines TRBV3-1 (or the pseudogene TRBV3-2) with TRBJ1-4; a possible D gene is TRBD1 (5 bases). The germline V gene has CDR1 LGHDT and CDR2 YNNKEL (reference sequence). This CDR3 contains 18 residues. The V and J ends lost 3 bases and 0 bases respectively, with 17 bases between them.

This chain links TRBV30 with TRBJ1-1; D is unclear. This CDR3 contains 13 residues. V was cut by 5 bases and J by 1 base, with 11 bases left in between. Germline CDR1 GTSNPN, CDR2 SVGIG (reference sequence). CDR3 DNA: TGTGCCTGGGGGTTACATACGAACACTGAAGCTTTCTTT. Its translation: CAWGLHTNTEAFF.

The chain carries TRBV5-1 and TRBJ1-1; 8 bases match TRBD1. The germline CDR1 and CDR2 sequences are SGHRS and YFSETQ. There are 13 residues in the CDR3. After removal of 4 bases from V and 4 bases from J, the junction contained 3 bases not matched to a gene. CDR3 residues: CASSRGQVTEAFF. As DNA, the CDR3 is TGCGCCAGCAGCCGGGGACAGGTCACTGAAGCTTTCTTT.

The V call is TRBV2, the J call TRBJ2-7; no definite D call. The CDR3 length is 12 residues. V lost 2 bases and J 2 bases, leaving 4 bases between the germline ends. CDR1 SNHLY and CDR2 FYNNEI come from the germline V gene. Here the CDR3 reads CASSEHPYEQYF. For the CDR3, the DNA is TGTGCCAGCAGTGAACATCCCTACGAGCAGTACTTC.

This chain connects TRBV30 to TRBJ1-1; a possible D gene is TRBD1 (6 bases). Trimming pared 5 bases from V and 10 bases from J, leaving 20 bases between. Looked up from germline, CDR1 is GTSNPN and CDR2 is SVGIG (reference sequence). The CDR3 totals 13 residues. The CDR3 region is CAWAQGRVTLAFF. The CDR3 DNA reads as TGTGCCTGGGCACAGGGTCGGGTTACTTTAGCTTTCTTT.

This sequence joins TRBV29-1 and TRBJ1-1; D may be TRBD1 (5 bases). This CDR3 spans 12 amino acids. Germline CDR1 SQVTM, CDR2 ANQGSEA. V gave up 5 bases and J gave up 10 bases, with 17 bases separating them. DNA of the CDR3: TGCAGCGTTCTTCAGGGAAGGATAGGAGCTTTCTTT. It specifies CSVLQGRIGAFF.

The chain employs TRBV28 and TRBJ1-2; 7 bases match TRBD1. The CDR3 contains 14 residues. Germline V CDR1 and CDR2: MDHEN, SYDVKM. V trimming: 1 base; J trimming: 7 bases; junction bases outside the gene matches: 6. The CDR3 sequence is CASSLSTGFAGYTF. The CDR3 region has the DNA TGTGCCAGCAGTTTATCGACAGGGTTTGCTGGCTACACCTTC.